A selection of T cell receptor beta chains follows, all from one sample in a study of T cells in Graves' hyperthyroidism and ophthalmopathy. A single record per CDR3 protein comes from TCRdb applying MiXCR to the multiplex PCR reads. The table records approximately 520,000 distinct CDR3 sequences, around 24% of them present only once. The specimen sequenced was blood. The receptors come from a young woman with Graves' ophthalmopathy. The CDR3 runs from the conserved cysteine through the conserved F or W. D genes are given only for firm matches. Part of the rows lack a size; the others show once, few, many or a class for expanded clones.

clone_size,d_call,j_call,v_call,cdr3_aa,cdr3_nt
.,.,TRBJ2-7,TRBV11-2,CASSFNLDSSYEQYF,TGTGCCAGCAGCTTCAATCTAGACTCCTCCTACGAGCAGTACTTC
many,.,TRBJ1-5,TRBV12-3/TRBV12-4,CASTSGHSNQPQHF,TGTGCCAGCACCTCGGGACATAGCAATCAGCCCCAGCATTTT
many,.,TRBJ2-7,TRBV28,CASSHPGAYEQYF,TGTGCCAGCAGCCACCCGGGGGCCTACGAGCAGTACTTC
many,TRBD2,TRBJ2-5,TRBV9,CASSAKGLGPETQYF,TGTGCCAGCAGCGCGAAGGGACTAGGGCCAGAGACCCAGTACTTC
few,.,TRBJ2-2,TRBV11-2,CASSPTGVENTGELFF,TGTGCCAGCAGCCCAACCGGGGTAGAGAACACCGGGGAGCTGTTTTTT
many,.,TRBJ1-5,TRBV14,CASSHPQGFQPQHF,TGTGCCAGCAGCCATCCACAGGGATTCCAGCCCCAGCATTTT
.,.,TRBJ2-7,TRBV6-5,CASSHRPGHPVGEQYF,TGTGCCAGCAGTCACCGGCCGGGACACCCAGTCGGCGAGCAGTACTTC
.,.,TRBJ2-7,TRBV6-2/TRBV6-3,CASSYAPAPSGVRGSYEQYF,TGTGCCAGCAGTTATGCCCCAGCTCCATCCGGGGTCCGGGGCTCCTACGAGCAGTACTTC
many,.,TRBJ1-2,TRBV9,CASSPAPHYGYTF,TGTGCCAGCAGCCCAGCCCCTCACTATGGCTACACCTTC
few,TRBD2,TRBJ2-6,TRBV6-2/TRBV6-3,CASSLRLAGARGGANVLTF,TGTGCCAGCAGTCTCCGACTAGCGGGGGCCCGAGGGGGGGCCAACGTCCTGACTTTC
.,TRBD1,TRBJ1-5,TRBV4-1,CASSQGPGQGAQPQHF,TGCGCCAGCAGCCAAGGCCCGGGACAGGGGGCTCAGCCCCAGCATTTT
many,.,TRBJ1-1,TRBV10-3,CAISSKPQENTEAFF,TGTGCCATCAGTTCGAAGCCCCAAGAAAACACTGAAGCTTTCTTT
.,TRBD1,TRBJ2-4,TRBV6-5,CASSYEGAGAKNIQYF,TGTGCCAGCAGTTACGAGGGGGCGGGAGCCAAAAACATTCAGTACTTC
many,.,TRBJ1-2,TRBV12-3/TRBV12-4,CASSLQAVYGYTF,TGTGCCAGCAGTCTACAGGCGGTCTATGGCTACACCTTC
many,.,TRBJ2-7,TRBV5-6,CASSLDRSHQPYEQYF,TGTGCCAGCAGCTTAGACAGGTCTCACCAACCCTACGAGCAGTACTTC
.,.,TRBJ2-5,TRBV6-2/TRBV6-3,CASSSQGPGKTQYF,TGTGCCAGCAGTTCTCAAGGGCCCGGGAAGACCCAGTACTTC
many,.,TRBJ2-2,TRBV30,CAWSLIVVTGELFF,TGTGCCTGGAGTTTAATCGTGGTCACCGGGGAGCTGTTTTTT
many,TRBD2,TRBJ2-5,TRBV29-1,CSVSSSGDILETQYF,TGCAGCGTTTCGTCTAGCGGGGATATTCTAGAGACCCAGTACTTC
.,TRBD2,TRBJ2-7,TRBV7-2,CASSLAASGRHGSYEQYF,TGTGCCAGCAGCTTAGCGGCTAGCGGGAGGCATGGTTCCTACGAGCAGTACTTC
.,TRBD1,TRBJ2-5,TRBV6-5,CASITGQGQETQYF,TGTGCCAGCATTACCGGACAGGGCCAAGAGACCCAGTACTTC
many,.,TRBJ2-4,TRBV12-3/TRBV12-4,CASSLGYGNIKYF,TGTGCCAGCAGTTTAGGCTATGGCAACATTAAGTACTTC
many,TRBD1,TRBJ2-7,TRBV20-1,CSAGRQGSWPSF,TGCAGTGCGGGACGACAGGGGAGTTGGCCTAGCTTC
.,TRBD1,TRBJ1-1,TRBV3-1,CASSQSDRAIEAFF,TGTGCCAGCAGCCAATCGGACAGGGCTATTGAAGCTTTCTTT
many,.,TRBJ1-5,TRBV12-5,CASAQGNQPQHF,TGTGCTAGTGCCCAGGGGAATCAGCCCCAGCATTTT
few,.,TRBJ1-1,TRBV12-5,CASGLVAGATEAFF,TGTGCTAGTGGTTTGGTAGCAGGGGCCACTGAAGCTTTCTTT
many,TRBD1,TRBJ2-5,TRBV10-1,CASQEQGKETQYF,TGCGCCAGCCAAGAACAGGGGAAAGAGACCCAGTACTTC